A single sample is the source of the 24 T cell receptor beta chains below, sequenced in a study of control samples from healthy donors and cancer patients. The table came from immunoSEQ multiplex PCR; TCRdb's copy has only in-frame clones and leaves some out. Found here are approximately 52,000 clones, 95% to 96% of them singletons; the top ten hold about 1.1%. The specimen was blood. Every receptor here comes from a woman between 18 and 29 years old in good health.

The genes are TRBV30 and TRBJ1-4; no definite D call. The CDR3 is made up of 14 amino acids. The V gene lost 6 bases and the J gene lost 8 bases, with 19 bases spanning the gap. Germline V gives CDR1 GTSNPN, CDR2 SVGIG (reference sequence). The CDR3 DNA follows: TGTGCCTGTAAAGGGAGAGGAGCAACAGAAAAACTGTTTTTT. As protein: CACKGRGATEKLFF.

The gene calls are TRBV28 and TRBJ2-3; TRBD1 aligns across 10 bases. The CDR3 length is 15 residues. The J segment lost 3 bases and the V segment lost 2 bases, leaving 2 bases of the junction unmatched. From germline, CDR1 is MDHEN and CDR2 SYDVKM. The CDR3 protein is CASSLGTGATDTQYF. The DNA of the CDR3 is TGTGCCAGCAGTTTAGGGACAGGGGCAACAGATACGCAGTATTTT.

The CDR3 protein is CASSEEAGGNRQYF. DNA of the CDR3: TGTGCCAGCAGCGAGGAGGCAGGGGGGAATCGGCAGTACTTC. The J gene is TRBJ2-7, the V gene TRBV3-1 (or the pseudogene TRBV3-2), with D possibly matching TRBD1 (7 bases). V was clipped by 5 bases and J by 9 bases, with 20 bases between them. This CDR3 region has 14 residues. In germline, CDR1 is LGHDT, CDR2 YNNKEL (reference sequence).

CDR3 nucleotides: TGTGCCAGCAGTGACGGGCGGGGGAGCACAGATACGCAGTATTTT. Translation gives CASSDGRGSTDTQYF. The chain joins TRBV6-4 to TRBJ2-3; 7 bases map to TRBD2. The CDR3 has 15 residues. V shed 2 bases, J shed 0 bases, and the junction held 2 bases outside the gene matches. Germline lookup yields CDR1 MRHNA and CDR2 SNTAGT.

This clone was picked up one time. The rearrangement uses TRBV5-4 and TRBJ1-2, with 7 positions matching TRBD1. This CDR3 contains 15 residues. The germline CDR1 and CDR2 sequences are SGHNT and YYREEE (reference sequence). Trimming at V came to 4 bases and at J to 3 bases, leaving 9 bases not matched to a gene. In DNA, the CDR3 is TGTGCCAGCAGCCTCCCGACAGGGACCTACTATGGCTACACCTTC. Translated, it gives CASSLPTGTYYGYTF.

This rearrangement joins TRBV20-1 to TRBJ1-2; D gene ambiguous. The CDR3 extends over 14 amino acids. V lost 3 bases to trimming and J lost 2 bases, with 13 bases between them. Looked up from germline, CDR1 is DFQATT and CDR2 is SNEGSKA (reference sequence). The CDR3 reads CSASSNNLNYGYTF. The CDR3 region has the DNA TGCAGTGCTAGTTCGAACAATCTAAACTATGGCTACACCTTC.

This chain joins TRBV4-3 and TRBJ1-4, with D unclear. The germline V gene has CDR1 LGHNA and CDR2 YSLEER. V shed 4 bases and J shed 0 bases, with 15 bases lying between them. The CDR3 runs to 17 residues. This CDR3 reads CASSPQAEIATNEKLFF. The CDR3 coding sequence is TGCGCCAGCAGCCCCCAGGCAGAAATTGCAACTAATGAAAAACTGTTTTTT.

CDR3 bases: TGTGCCAGTAACAGAGGGTCTGGAAACACCATATATTTT. Translated: CASNRGSGNTIYF. This chain links TRBV19 with TRBJ1-3; D not certain. Germline values: CDR1 LNHDA, CDR2 SQIVND (reference sequence). Trimming shortened V by 7 bases and J by 1 base, and 8 bases separated the two germline ends. The CDR3 is 13 residues long.

The chain joins TRBV6-2 or TRBV6-3 to TRBJ2-3; D may be TRBD2 (5 bases). The CDR3 has 16 amino acids. The germline CDR1 and CDR2 sequences are MNHEY and SVGEGT. Trimming shortened V by 5 bases and J by 0 bases, and 15 bases separated the two germline ends. The CDR3 region has the DNA TGTGCCAGCAGTCTCTCGGGATTCGGAAGCACAGATACGCAGTATTTT. This codes for CASSLSGFGSTDTQYF.

This clone has only a few counts. The J gene is TRBJ2-1, the V gene TRBV18, with D possibly called TRBD1 or TRBD2 (5 bases each). V shed 1 base and J shed 10 bases, with 20 bases lying between them. This CDR3 has 16 amino acids. CDR1 and CDR2 from the germline V gene are KGHSH and LQKENI. The CDR3 is CASSPRNGASLDEQFF. CDR3 DNA: TGTGCCAGCTCACCACGTAACGGGGCTTCCTTGGACGAGCAGTTCTTC.

J is TRBJ1-2 and V is TRBV7-2; possibly TRBD1 for D (5 bases). Germline CDR1 SGHTA, CDR2 FQGNSA. Deletions cut 6 bases from V and 8 bases from J, with 22 bases between. CDR3 length: 15 residues. The DNA of the CDR3 is TGTGCCAGCAGTAACCCCGGCAGACAGAACGCGGGCTACACCTTC. Encoded protein: CASSNPGRQNAGYTF. Together with reference TRBV7-2 and TRBJ1-2, the CDR3 gives the full variable domain: GAGVSQSPSNKVTEKGKDVELRCDPISGHTALYWYRQSLGQGLEFLIYFQGNSAPDKSGLPSDRFSAERTGGSVSTLTIQRTQQEDSAVYLCASSNPGRQNAGYTFGSGTRLTVV.

This clone has just one count. The CDR3 DNA reads as TGTGCCAGCAACAAAAGGGGGGTTTCGTCCTACGAGCAGTACTTC. Translating gives CASNKRGVSSYEQYF. The J gene is TRBJ2-7, the V gene TRBV2; D might be TRBD1 or TRBD2, each matching 6 bases. The CDR3 runs to 15 residues. Trimming stripped 7 bases from V and 1 base from J, with 17 bases between. The germline CDR1 and CDR2 sequences are SNHLY and FYNNEI.

The chain carries TRBV7-9 and TRBJ1-1; the D is unclear. Germline values: CDR1 SEHNR, CDR2 FQNEAQ (reference sequence). The CDR3 is 12 residues long. The V gene lost 0 bases and the J gene lost 4 bases, with 3 bases spanning the gap. The CDR3 DNA reads TGTGCCAGCAGCTTAGCAAGCACTGAAGCTTTCTTT. This gives the protein CASSLASTEAFF.

The chain employs TRBV5-1 and TRBJ2-5, with no clear D. V was trimmed by 0 bases and J by 5 bases, leaving 8 bases between them. CDR1 SGHRS and CDR2 YFSETQ come from the germline V gene. The CDR3 is made up of 13 amino acids. CDR3 nucleotides: TGCGCCAGCAGCTTGGAGCGCCTTGAGACCCAGTACTTC. Amino acid sequence: CASSLERLETQYF.

The CDR3 loop is CASSQESSPITYGYTF. The CDR3 region has the DNA TGCGCCAGCAGCCAAGAGAGCAGCCCAATTACATATGGCTACACCTTC. The chain links TRBV4-1 to TRBJ1-2; D call uncertain. Germline V CDR1 and CDR2: MGHRA, YSYEKL. The CDR3 has 16 residues. The V gene lost 0 bases and the J gene lost 5 bases, with 16 bases spanning the gap.

The V call is TRBV7-9, the J call TRBJ2-7; D not certain. V was pared by 5 bases and J by 1 base, with 9 bases between. Germline V gene lookup returns CDR1 SEHNR and CDR2 FQNEAQ (reference sequence). The CDR3 is 13 residues long. The CDR3 coding sequence is TGTGCCAGCAGCCCCCCAGGTTCCTACGAGCAGTACTTC. As protein: CASSPPGSYEQYF.

The chain couples TRBV7-9 to TRBJ1-2; no firm D call. V lost 5 bases and J 4 bases, leaving 11 bases between the germline ends. The germline CDR1 and CDR2 sequences are SEHNR and FQNEAQ (reference sequence). This CDR3 has 13 amino acids. This CDR3 reads CASSPERLYGYTF. Written as DNA, the CDR3 is TGTGCCAGCAGCCCCGAAAGGCTCTATGGCTACACCTTC.

The chain has TRBV18 and TRBJ2-1, with 7 bases lining up with TRBD1. The CDR3 consists of 15 residues. V lost 3 bases to trimming and J lost 3 bases; unmatched junction nucleotides: 5. Germline CDR1 and CDR2: KGHSH and LQKENI. CDR3 in amino acids: CASSPRDSYYNEQFF. CDR3 in DNA: TGTGCCAGCTCACCTCGGGACAGCTACTACAATGAGCAGTTCTTC.

The CDR3 is CASSLNRVRNTIYF. The CDR3 region has the DNA TGTGCCAGCAGCTTAAACAGGGTGCGAAACACCATATATTTT. The V call is TRBV7-8, the J call TRBJ1-3; possibly TRBD1 for D (6 bases). CDR3 length: 14 residues. Germline assignment: CDR1 SGHVS and CDR2 FQNEAQ. V was pared by 2 bases and J by 5 bases, with 10 bases between.

In DNA, the CDR3 is TGCGCCAGCAGCCCGGTTGAGGGGGGTAACACAGATACGCAGTATTTT. Translation gives CASSPVEGGNTDTQYF. This chain joins TRBV5-1 and TRBJ2-3; D could derive from TRBD1 or TRBD2 (6 bases each). CDR3 length equals 16 residues. Germline V gene sequence: CDR1 SGHRS, CDR2 YFSETQ. The V end lost 4 bases, the J end lost 2 bases, and 17 bases lay between the germline ends.

The chain employs TRBV28 and TRBJ1-2; D remains unclear. Germline V gives CDR1 MDHEN, CDR2 SYDVKM. The CDR3 contains 13 residues. The V end was cut by 2 bases, the J end by 4 bases, with 8 bases between. DNA for the CDR3: TGTGCCAGCAGTTTAGGTCGGTCCTATGGCTACACCTTC. This codes for CASSLGRSYGYTF.

The DNA for the CDR3 is TGTGCCAGCAGTTACGGGCGGACCCCCACAGATACGCAGTATTTT. This sequence encodes CASSYGRTPTDTQYF. The J gene is TRBJ2-3, the V gene TRBV6-5; unclear D gene. The CDR3 covers 15 residues. The V end was cut by 2 bases, the J end by 2 bases, with 11 bases between. The germline CDR1 and CDR2 sequences are MNHEY and SVGAGI.

The CDR3 reads CARRQGADTEAFF. The CDR3 DNA follows: TGTGCCAGAAGACAGGGAGCGGACACTGAAGCTTTCTTT. The V and J genes are TRBV19 and TRBJ1-1; 7 nucleotides match TRBD1. Germline V gene lookup returns CDR1 LNHDA and CDR2 SQIVND (reference sequence). This CDR3 contains 13 residues. V lost 9 bases, J lost 3 bases, and 7 bases stayed unmatched.

The V and J genes are TRBV28 and TRBJ2-1; the D gene could be TRBD1 or TRBD2 (6 bases each). V was pared by 3 bases and J by 7 bases, with 13 bases between. The CDR3 totals 14 residues. The germline V gene has CDR1 MDHEN and CDR2 SYDVKM. In DNA, the CDR3 is TGTGCCAGCAGTTTCGGGGGCAGTTGGAATGAGCAGTTCTTC. This gives the protein CASSFGGSWNEQFF.